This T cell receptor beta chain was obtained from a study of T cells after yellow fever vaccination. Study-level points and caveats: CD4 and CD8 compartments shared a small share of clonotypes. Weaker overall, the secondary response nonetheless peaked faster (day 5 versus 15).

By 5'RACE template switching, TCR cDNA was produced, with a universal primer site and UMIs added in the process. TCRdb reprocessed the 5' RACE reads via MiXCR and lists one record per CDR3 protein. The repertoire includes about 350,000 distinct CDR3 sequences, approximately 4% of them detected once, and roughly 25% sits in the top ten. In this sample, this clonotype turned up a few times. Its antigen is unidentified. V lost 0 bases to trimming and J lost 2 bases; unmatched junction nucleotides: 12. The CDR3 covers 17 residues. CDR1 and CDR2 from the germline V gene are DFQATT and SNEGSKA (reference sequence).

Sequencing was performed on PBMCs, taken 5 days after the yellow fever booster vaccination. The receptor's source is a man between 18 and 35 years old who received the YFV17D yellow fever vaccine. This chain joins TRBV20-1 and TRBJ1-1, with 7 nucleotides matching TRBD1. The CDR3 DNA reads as TGCAGTGCTAGAGATTGGGGAGGGGGCATGTTAAACACTGAAGCTTTCTTT. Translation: CSARDWGGGMLNTEAFF.